This is a list of T cell receptor beta chains from one sample in a study of identical twins. TCRdb itself ran the 5' RACE reads through MiXCR, one entry per CDR3 protein. This table has about 530,000 distinct CDR3 sequences, around 24% appearing once. This same sample was also part of a study on yellow fever vaccine responses in identical twins.

Sequenced sample: CD4+ T cells sorted from blood. The receptors were sampled from a woman aged 18-30 years in good health. The CDR3 runs from the conserved cysteine through the conserved F or W. Fields, in order: V gene, D gene, J gene, clone size, CDR3 protein, CDR3 DNA. D genes are given only for firm matches. Where a row states a size, it is once, few, many or the class of an expanded clone; other rows omit it.

v_gene: TRBV10-3
d_gene: .
j_gene: TRBJ2-4
abundance: .
CDR3aa: CATGRSGGRNIQYF
CDR3nt: TGTGCCACAGGAAGGTCGGGGGGCAGAAACATTCAGTACTTC

v_gene: TRBV18
d_gene: TRBD2
j_gene: TRBJ2-1
abundance: few
CDR3aa: CASSPLGGRIDEQFF
CDR3nt: TGTGCCAGCTCCCCTTTGGGCGGGAGGATCGATGAGCAGTTCTTC

v_gene: TRBV5-1
d_gene: .
j_gene: TRBJ2-1
abundance: many
CDR3aa: CASSFQGDEQFF
CDR3nt: TGCGCCAGCAGCTTCCAGGGCGATGAGCAGTTCTTC

v_gene: TRBV2
d_gene: TRBD1
j_gene: TRBJ1-1
abundance: few
CDR3aa: CASRRTGLVTEAFF
CDR3nt: TGTGCCAGCAGACGGACAGGCTTGGTCACTGAAGCTTTCTTT

v_gene: TRBV5-1
d_gene: .
j_gene: TRBJ2-5
abundance: .
CDR3aa: CASSSASPETQYF
CDR3nt: TGCGCCAGCAGCTCAGCTAGCCCAGAGACCCAGTACTTC

v_gene: TRBV15
d_gene: TRBD1
j_gene: TRBJ2-2
abundance: .
CDR3aa: CATSRDPTGARTGELFF
CDR3nt: TGTGCCACCAGCAGAGATCCGACAGGGGCGAGGACCGGGGAGCTGTTTTTT

v_gene: TRBV12-3/TRBV12-4
d_gene: TRBD2
j_gene: TRBJ2-1
abundance: .
CDR3aa: CASSLGTSGGAGEQFF
CDR3nt: TGTGCCAGCAGTCTCGGGACTAGCGGGGGTGCAGGTGAGCAGTTCTTC

v_gene: TRBV12-3/TRBV12-4
d_gene: .
j_gene: TRBJ2-2
abundance: few
CDR3aa: CASSSDSVHLLSSGELFF
CDR3nt: TGTGCCAGCAGTTCCGACTCTGTCCATTTGCTTTCGTCCGGGGAGCTGTTTTTT

v_gene: TRBV2
d_gene: TRBD1
j_gene: TRBJ2-7
abundance: .
CDR3aa: CASSEGDRAYEQYF
CDR3nt: TGTGCCAGCAGTGAAGGGGACAGGGCCTACGAGCAGTACTTC

v_gene: TRBV10-3
d_gene: .
j_gene: TRBJ2-1
abundance: many
CDR3aa: CAISEGLVLEQFF
CDR3nt: TGTGCCATCAGTGAGGGTTTAGTCTTAGAGCAGTTCTTC

v_gene: TRBV5-1
d_gene: TRBD2
j_gene: TRBJ2-7
abundance: .
CDR3aa: CASSPGTSGLEQYF
CDR3nt: TGCGCCAGCAGCCCGGGGACTAGCGGGCTCGAGCAGTACTTC

v_gene: TRBV5-1
d_gene: .
j_gene: TRBJ2-2
abundance: .
CDR3aa: CASSNLQGRDTGELFF
CDR3nt: TGCGCCAGCAGCAACCTACAGGGCCGGGACACCGGGGAGCTGTTTTTT

v_gene: TRBV6-1
d_gene: .
j_gene: TRBJ2-3
abundance: .
CDR3aa: CASSPRRTGGSTDTQYF
CDR3nt: TGTGCCAGCAGTCCCCGGAGAACAGGAGGGAGCACAGATACGCAGTATTTT

v_gene: TRBV20-1
d_gene: TRBD2
j_gene: TRBJ2-1
abundance: .
CDR3aa: CSARNPLAGGRSEQFF
CDR3nt: TGCAGTGCTAGAAACCCACTAGCGGGAGGGCGTAGTGAGCAGTTCTTC

v_gene: TRBV3-1
d_gene: TRBD2
j_gene: TRBJ2-7
abundance: few
CDR3aa: CASSPASGSAYEQYF
CDR3nt: TGTGCCAGCAGCCCCGCTAGCGGGAGTGCTTACGAGCAGTACTTC

v_gene: TRBV2
d_gene: .
j_gene: TRBJ2-2
abundance: .
CDR3aa: CASRENGELFF
CDR3nt: TGTGCCAGCCGGGAGAACGGGGAGCTGTTTTTT

v_gene: TRBV27
d_gene: TRBD1
j_gene: TRBJ1-4
abundance: .
CDR3aa: CASRPTGGLEKLFF
CDR3nt: TGTGCCAGCAGGCCGACAGGGGGATTAGAAAAACTGTTTTTT

v_gene: TRBV27
d_gene: TRBD1
j_gene: TRBJ1-2
abundance: .
CDR3aa: CASSPGQGQPLDYGYTF
CDR3nt: TGTGCCAGCAGTCCCGGACAGGGCCAACCCCTAGACTATGGCTACACCTTC

v_gene: TRBV4-2
d_gene: .
j_gene: TRBJ2-7
abundance: .
CDR3aa: CASSQGSVPGPGTYEQYF
CDR3nt: TGTGCCAGCAGCCAGGGGTCGGTTCCGGGGCCCGGCACCTACGAGCAGTACTTC

v_gene: TRBV5-1
d_gene: .
j_gene: TRBJ2-1
abundance: .
CDR3aa: CASSPRDDEQFF
CDR3nt: TGCGCCAGCAGCCCCAGGGACGATGAGCAGTTCTTC

v_gene: TRBV2
d_gene: .
j_gene: TRBJ1-5
abundance: few
CDR3aa: CASTGSRINQPQHF
CDR3nt: TGTGCCAGCACCGGGTCACGGATAAATCAGCCCCAGCATTTT

v_gene: TRBV10-3
d_gene: .
j_gene: TRBJ2-5
abundance: .
CDR3aa: CAISVNLGQETQYF
CDR3nt: TGTGCCATCAGTGTCAACTTGGGACAAGAGACCCAGTACTTC

v_gene: TRBV5-1
d_gene: TRBD1
j_gene: TRBJ2-1
abundance: few
CDR3aa: CASSPPGQYNEQFF
CDR3nt: TGCGCCAGCAGCCCTCCGGGACAGTACAATGAGCAGTTCTTC

v_gene: TRBV6-5
d_gene: .
j_gene: TRBJ1-3
abundance: .
CDR3aa: CASSYSVKFSGNTIYF
CDR3nt: TGTGCCAGCAGTTACTCGGTGAAGTTCTCTGGAAACACCATATATTTT

v_gene: TRBV20-1
d_gene: TRBD1
j_gene: TRBJ2-1
abundance: .
CDR3aa: CSAVTGVGYNEQFF
CDR3nt: TGCAGTGCTGTTACAGGGGTGGGGTACAATGAGCAGTTCTTC

v_gene: TRBV10-3
d_gene: .
j_gene: TRBJ2-3
abundance: .
CDR3aa: CAISGGGTVVGDTQYF
CDR3nt: TGTGCCATCAGTGGAGGGGGGACGGTGGTGGGAGATACGCAGTATTTT

v_gene: TRBV24-1
d_gene: TRBD2
j_gene: TRBJ2-2
abundance: .
CDR3aa: CATSDFGTSGRGELFF
CDR3nt: TGTGCCACCAGTGATTTTGGGACTAGCGGGAGAGGGGAGCTGTTTTTT

v_gene: TRBV18
d_gene: .
j_gene: TRBJ1-5
abundance: once
CDR3aa: CASSPNSDYISNQPQHF
CDR3nt: TGTGCCAGCTCACCGAACTCAGATTACATTAGCAATCAGCCCCAGCATTTT

v_gene: TRBV12-3/TRBV12-4
d_gene: TRBD2
j_gene: TRBJ2-7
abundance: .
CDR3aa: CASSLAGGPWEQYF
CDR3nt: TGTGCCAGCAGTTTAGCGGGAGGGCCCTGGGAGCAGTACTTC

v_gene: TRBV11-2
d_gene: .
j_gene: TRBJ1-1
abundance: .
CDR3aa: CASRGAPKDTEAFF
CDR3nt: TGTGCCAGCAGAGGGGCGCCCAAGGACACTGAAGCTTTCTTT

v_gene: TRBV11-2
d_gene: TRBD2
j_gene: TRBJ2-3
abundance: .
CDR3aa: CASNQRGASTDTQYF
CDR3nt: TGTGCCAGCAATCAGCGGGGCGCTAGCACAGATACGCAGTATTTT

v_gene: TRBV2
d_gene: .
j_gene: TRBJ1-5
abundance: .
CDR3aa: CASSDGHRQPQHF
CDR3nt: TGTGCCAGCAGTGATGGACATCGTCAGCCCCAGCATTTT

v_gene: TRBV12-3/TRBV12-4
d_gene: .
j_gene: TRBJ2-7
abundance: .
CDR3aa: CASSFGGQAIYEQYF
CDR3nt: TGTGCCAGCAGTTTCGGTGGCCAGGCCATCTACGAGCAGTACTTC

v_gene: TRBV4-1
d_gene: .
j_gene: TRBJ2-5
abundance: many
CDR3aa: CASSQATSETQYF
CDR3nt: TGCGCCAGCAGCCAAGCTACCTCAGAGACCCAGTACTTC

v_gene: TRBV11-2
d_gene: TRBD1
j_gene: TRBJ1-1
abundance: few
CDR3aa: CASSLEDRGVGAFF
CDR3nt: TGTGCCAGCAGCTTAGAAGACAGGGGAGTCGGAGCTTTCTTT

v_gene: TRBV6-1
d_gene: TRBD1
j_gene: TRBJ1-2
abundance: few
CDR3aa: CASSEALQGTYGYTF
CDR3nt: TGTGCCAGCAGTGAAGCGCTACAGGGGACCTATGGCTACACCTTC